Below are 19 T cell receptor beta chains sequenced from a single sample in a study of blood T cell repertoires in COVID-19. TCRdb keeps only in-frame clones here, not all; method: immunoSEQ multiplex PCR. Here the sample spans 110,000 or so clones, 80% to 90% being singletons. The sequencing input was peripheral blood. The receptors derive from a woman aged 50 to 60 with acute or convalescent COVID-19.

V and J are TRBV11-2 and TRBJ2-7; 7 bases fit TRBD1. Germline V gene lookup returns CDR1 SGHAT and CDR2 FQNNGV. The CDR3 sequence is 18 residues long. J was trimmed by 3 bases and V by 5 bases; bases with no gene match: 19. The CDR3 spells CASSLSPLTYRGLYEQYF. The DNA of the CDR3 is TGTGCCAGCAGCCTTAGTCCCTTGACGTACAGGGGCCTCTACGAGCAGTACTTC.

The V and J genes are TRBV7-9 and TRBJ1-2, with 8 nucleotides matching TRBD1. V shed 1 base, J shed 6 bases, and the junction held 7 bases outside the gene matches. The germline V gene has CDR1 SEHNR and CDR2 FQNEAQ (reference sequence). The CDR3 is 15 amino acids. In DNA, the CDR3 is TGTGCCAGCAGCTTAGGGACAGGGTTTTTGGATGGCTACACCTTC. This gives the protein CASSLGTGFLDGYTF.

This chain links TRBV21-1 with TRBJ2-1; the table calls TRBD2, which could not be checked here. TRBV21-1 is a listed pseudogene. This CDR3 has 18 amino acids. CDR3 sequence (DNA): TGTGCCAGCAGCATTACATCCCGGACTAGCGGGAGAATCAATGAGCAGTTCTTC. Residues: CASSITSRTSGRINEQFF.

V gene TRBV6-2 or TRBV6-3 combines with J gene TRBJ1-6; no clear D. V lost 5 bases, J lost 14 bases, and 10 bases lay in between. CDR3 length: 11 residues. Looked up from germline, CDR1 is MNHEY and CDR2 is SVGEGT. Here the CDR3 DNA reads TGTGCCAGCAGTCTCCGAGAATCCCTCCACTTT. The encoded protein is CASSLRESLHF.

V is TRBV9 and J is TRBJ2-7; TRBD1 is a possible D gene (5 bases). Looked up from germline, CDR1 is SGDLS and CDR2 is YYNGEE. The CDR3 spans 15 residues. Deletions cut 0 bases from V and 2 bases from J, with 12 bases between. The CDR3 is CASSVAPDRAYEQYF. The CDR3 coding sequence is TGTGCCAGCAGCGTAGCTCCAGACAGAGCCTACGAGCAGTACTTC.

J is TRBJ2-1 and V is TRBV10-3, with TRBD2 identical over 8 bases. The V and J ends lost 7 bases and 8 bases, in that order; junction bases with no gene match: 4. The CDR3 loop spans 12 amino acids. Germline-derived CDR1 and CDR2 are ENHRY and SYGVKD. For the CDR3, the DNA is TGTGCCATCACGGGAGCGGGGGATGAGCAGTTCTTC. It specifies CAITGAGDEQFF.

The CDR3 DNA follows: TGTGCCAGCAGCCCCGTGGTGCGGGGGAATGAGCAGTTCTTC. Its translation: CASSPVVRGNEQFF. The V gene is TRBV7-2, the J gene TRBJ2-1; TRBD2 aligns across 7 bases. V was clipped by 5 bases and J by 7 bases; unmatched bases: 8. This CDR3 has 14 amino acids. Germline assignment: CDR1 SGHTA and CDR2 FQGNSA.

The chain combines TRBV21-1 with TRBJ2-3; the DNA was not compared with TRBD1, the D call given in the table. TRBV21-1 is a pseudogene locus. The CDR3 is 15 amino acids. The CDR3 here is CASSKAGPGADTQYF. DNA for the CDR3: TGTGCCAGCAGCAAAGCGGGGCCAGGGGCCGATACGCAGTATTTT.

The CDR3 nucleotides read TGTGCCAGCAGACCTAATAGACAGGGGGCGGGGGAGCAGTACTTC. Residues: CASRPNRQGAGEQYF. The chain carries TRBV7-2 and TRBJ2-7; 10 positions match TRBD1. Germline values: CDR1 SGHTA, CDR2 FQGNSA. Trimming cost V 6 bases and J 7 bases; bases outside gene matches: 12. CDR3 length: 15 amino acids.

This clone was recorded only once. V gene TRBV5-1 combines with J gene TRBJ2-7; tentatively, D is TRBD1 (5 bases). Germline V CDR1 and CDR2: SGHRS, YFSETQ. Trimming left V 2 bases short and J 5 bases short, with 14 bases between. The CDR3 contains 14 residues. The CDR3 coding sequence is TGCGCCAGCAGCTTCCGGATCCAGGGAAACGAGCAGTACTTC. Protein product: CASSFRIQGNEQYF. Together with reference TRBV5-1 and TRBJ2-7, the CDR3 gives the full variable domain: KAGVTQTPRYLIKTRGQQVTLSCSPISGHRSVSWYQQTPGQGLQFLFEYFSETQRNKGNFPGRFSGRQFSNSRSEMNVSTLELGDSALYLCASSFRIQGNEQYFGPGTRLTVT.

V gene TRBV2 combines with J gene TRBJ1-2; TRBD1 agrees at 7 bases. V shed 6 bases, J shed 7 bases, and the junction held 8 bases outside the gene matches. CDR3 size: 13 residues. Germline V CDR1 and CDR2: SNHLY, FYNNEI. CDR3 nucleotide sequence: TGTGCCAGCAGAGGTGGACAGGCGTCTGGCTACACCTTC. Residues: CASRGGQASGYTF.

The V and J genes are TRBV10-2 and TRBJ2-5; the match to TRBD1 covers 10 bases. The length of the CDR3 is 14 residues. V shed 6 bases, J shed 5 bases, and the junction held 6 bases outside the gene matches. Germline V gives CDR1 WSHSY, CDR2 SAAADI. The CDR3 nucleotides are TGCGCCAGCAGGGACAGGGGGGGTGAGGAGACCCAGTACTTC. Amino acids: CASRDRGGEETQYF.

The genes are TRBV16 and TRBJ2-7, with TRBD1 identical over 9 bases. CDR1 and CDR2 (germline): KGHSY, FQNENV. The ends lost 3 bases at V and 6 bases at J; junction bases unmatched: 12. The CDR3 extends over 16 amino acids. DNA of the CDR3: TGTGCCAGCAGCCAGACGGGACAGGGACCCCCTTTCGAGCAGTACTTC. It is translated as CASSQTGQGPPFEQYF.

The DNA for the CDR3 is TGTGCCAGTAGTGTCTCACTCGACAGGGGTAATCAGCCCCAGCATTTT. As protein: CASSVSLDRGNQPQHF. The V call is TRBV19, the J call TRBJ1-5, with 8 bases fitting TRBD1. Germline loops: CDR1 LNHDA, CDR2 SQIVND (reference sequence). With 5 bases clipped from V and 4 bases from J, the junction kept 10 bases outside the gene matches. The CDR3 contains 16 residues.

CDR3 DNA: TGTGCCAGCAGCCCTACTGGGATAGGGGGCGCCTATGGCTACACCTTC. It translates to CASSPTGIGGAYGYTF. V usage is TRBV7-2 and J usage is TRBJ1-2, with TRBD1 matching over 7 bases. There are 16 residues in the CDR3. The trim removed 5 bases at V and 4 bases at J, leaving 13 bases unmatched. Germline values: CDR1 SGHTA, CDR2 FQGNSA. Together with reference TRBV7-2 and TRBJ1-2, the CDR3 gives the full variable domain: GAGVSQSPSNKVTEKGKDVELRCDPISGHTALYWYRQSLGQGLEFLIYFQGNSAPDKSGLPSDRFSAERTGGSVSTLTIQRTQQEDSAVYLCASSPTGIGGAYGYTFGSGTRLTVV.

This chain links TRBV7-8 with TRBJ2-7; 15 nucleotides agree with TRBD2. With V trimmed by 5 bases and J by 9 bases, 2 bases remained unmatched. Germline V gives CDR1 SGHVS, CDR2 FQNEAQ. This CDR3 is 13 amino acids long. The CDR3 loop reads CASSPGLAGGQYF. CDR3 DNA: TGTGCCAGCAGCCCGGGACTAGCGGGGGGGCAGTACTTC.

In this sample, this clone turned up a few times. V gene TRBV28 combines with J gene TRBJ1-3, with D possibly TRBD1 on 6 matching bases. V lost 2 bases to trimming and J lost 6 bases, with 8 bases between them. Germline CDR1 and CDR2: MDHEN and SYDVKM. The CDR3 has 13 residues. The CDR3 sequence is CASSLGQKNTIYF. As DNA, the CDR3 is TGTGCCAGCAGTTTAGGACAGAAAAACACCATATATTTT.

DNA for the CDR3: TGTGTCACCCAGGACAGGGCTTTCACCGGGGAGCTGTTTTTT. Its translation is CVTQDRAFTGELFF. The chain carries TRBV6-5 and TRBJ2-2, with TRBD1 identical over 8 bases. The CDR3 runs 14 residues. CDR1 is MNHEY and CDR2 is SVGAGI in the germline V gene.

As to this clone: This same CDR3 is encoded by further DNA sequences in the sample. The chain is built from TRBV6-5 and TRBJ2-5, with D tentatively TRBD1 (6 bases). Per the germline V gene, CDR1 is MNHEY and CDR2 is SVGAGI. The CDR3 runs to 12 residues. V was trimmed by 6 bases and J by 5 bases, leaving 10 bases between them. CDR3 bases: TGTGCCAGCAGCCCGAGGGGGGAGACCCAGTACTTC. As protein: CASSPRGETQYF.